The rows below give T cell receptor beta chains drawn from one sample of a study of blood T cell repertoires in COVID-19. Profiling relied on immunoSEQ multiplex PCR, and the TCRdb table lists in-frame clones only, not all of them. In the table there are about 380,000 clones, 81% of which are singletons. Sequencing was carried out using peripheral blood. Receptors were obtained from a human donor with acute or convalescent COVID-19. The donor label of this sample is uncertain. CDR3s include the opening cysteine and the closing phenylalanine or tryptophan. The order of the fields is V gene, D gene, clone size, J gene, CDR3 protein, CDR3 DNA. D genes are given only for firm matches. Clone sizes are given selectively: once, few, many, or a class where the clone is expanded.

v_call: TRBV24-1
d_call: TRBD2
clone_size: .
j_call: TRBJ2-3
cdr3_aa: CATSDPGTSGHKDTQYF
cdr3_nt: TGTGCCACCAGTGACCCCGGGACTAGCGGGCACAAGGATACGCAGTATTTT

v_call: TRBV6-5
d_call: .
clone_size: .
j_call: TRBJ1-2
cdr3_aa: CASSYEVGGRDYTF
cdr3_nt: TGTGCCAGCAGTTACGAGGTCGGGGGACGGGACTACACCTTC

v_call: TRBV10-2
d_call: .
clone_size: .
j_call: TRBJ2-1
cdr3_aa: CASSESGYNEQFF
cdr3_nt: TGCGCCAGCAGTGAATCCGGGTACAATGAGCAGTTCTTC

v_call: TRBV28
d_call: .
clone_size: .
j_call: TRBJ2-6
cdr3_aa: CASSPTEMGVGANVLTF
cdr3_nt: TGTGCCAGCAGTCCGACAGAGATGGGCGTTGGGGCCAACGTCCTGACTTTC

v_call: TRBV15
d_call: .
clone_size: .
j_call: TRBJ1-2
cdr3_aa: CATSPPGYYGYTF
cdr3_nt: TGTGCCACCAGCCCCCCGGGGTACTATGGCTACACCTTC

v_call: TRBV18
d_call: .
clone_size: .
j_call: TRBJ1-1
cdr3_aa: CASSPSAGGRGTEAFF
cdr3_nt: TGTGCCAGCTCACCTTCTGCGGGCGGACGGGGAACTGAAGCTTTCTTT

v_call: TRBV5-4
d_call: TRBD2
clone_size: .
j_call: TRBJ2-3
cdr3_aa: CASSFLLLAGGSTDTQYF
cdr3_nt: TGTGCCAGCAGCTTCCTCTTACTAGCGGGAGGTAGCACAGATACGCAGTATTTT

v_call: TRBV11-2
d_call: .
clone_size: .
j_call: TRBJ2-1
cdr3_aa: CASSLQGSSYNEQFF
cdr3_nt: TGTGCCAGCAGCTTGCAGGGGAGCTCCTACAATGAGCAGTTCTTC

v_call: TRBV7-6
d_call: TRBD1
clone_size: .
j_call: TRBJ1-2
cdr3_aa: CASSLDSGTGGGYTF
cdr3_nt: TGTGCCAGCAGCTTAGATTCGGGGACAGGCGGGGGCTACACCTTC

v_call: TRBV6-8
d_call: TRBD2
clone_size: .
j_call: TRBJ2-7
cdr3_aa: CASSCALGGGPTKKLLRGEQYF
cdr3_nt: TGTGCCAGCAGTTGCGCCTTGGGGGGGGGACCGACTAAAAAACTCCTACGAGGTGAGCAGTACTTC

v_call: TRBV18
d_call: .
clone_size: .
j_call: TRBJ2-3
cdr3_aa: CASSLQGMISTDTQYF
cdr3_nt: TGTGCCAGCTCACTACAGGGAATGATTAGCACAGATACGCAGTATTTT

v_call: TRBV7-2
d_call: .
clone_size: .
j_call: TRBJ2-7
cdr3_aa: CASGTRAGAYEQYF
cdr3_nt: TGTGCCAGCGGCACTAGGGCCGGGGCCTACGAGCAGTACTTC

v_call: TRBV30
d_call: TRBD1
clone_size: .
j_call: TRBJ2-7
cdr3_aa: CAWSTPVFIPRTGATPYEQYF
cdr3_nt: TGTGCCTGGAGTACTCCGGTCTTCATACCTCGGACAGGGGCTACCCCATACGAGCAGTACTTC

v_call: TRBV5-1
d_call: .
clone_size: .
j_call: TRBJ1-2
cdr3_aa: CASSLAGRIRGQAGYTF
cdr3_nt: TGCGCCAGCAGCTTGGCCGGGAGGATCCGTGGTCAAGCTGGCTACACCTTC

v_call: TRBV7-9
d_call: .
clone_size: many
j_call: TRBJ1-1
cdr3_aa: CASSLISLGSTEAFF
cdr3_nt: TGTGCCAGCAGCTTAATCTCGCTGGGCAGCACTGAAGCTTTCTTT

v_call: TRBV29-1
d_call: .
clone_size: .
j_call: TRBJ2-1
cdr3_aa: CSGVRSSYNEQFF
cdr3_nt: TGCAGCGGCGTAAGAAGCTCCTACAATGAGCAGTTCTTC

v_call: TRBV5-1
d_call: TRBD2
clone_size: .
j_call: TRBJ2-3
cdr3_aa: CASSAGDSTDTQYF
cdr3_nt: TGCGCCAGCAGCGCGGGGGACAGCACAGATACGCAGTATTTT

v_call: TRBV7-9
d_call: .
clone_size: .
j_call: TRBJ1-1
cdr3_aa: CASSLRSLAGLTEAFF
cdr3_nt: TGTGCCAGCAGCTTACGATCGTTGGCAGGGCTCACTGAAGCTTTCTTT

v_call: TRBV5-1
d_call: TRBD2
clone_size: .
j_call: TRBJ2-5
cdr3_aa: CASSLIAGGPPTRETQYF
cdr3_nt: TGCGCCAGCAGCTTGATAGCGGGGGGGCCCCCGACGAGGGAGACCCAGTACTTC

v_call: TRBV6-5
d_call: TRBD1
clone_size: .
j_call: TRBJ1-2
cdr3_aa: CASSYVVTGDYGYTF
cdr3_nt: TGTGCCAGCAGTTACGTCGTGACAGGGGATTATGGCTACACCTTC

v_call: TRBV7-9
d_call: .
clone_size: .
j_call: TRBJ2-1
cdr3_aa: CASSQGGSWDEQFF
cdr3_nt: TGTGCCAGCAGCCAGGGGGGCTCCTGGGATGAGCAGTTCTTC

v_call: TRBV18
d_call: .
clone_size: once
j_call: TRBJ1-1
cdr3_aa: CASSPPDRTTEAFF
cdr3_nt: TGTGCCAGCTCACCCCCGGACAGAACCACTGAAGCTTTCTTT

v_call: TRBV7-2
d_call: TRBD1
clone_size: .
j_call: TRBJ1-4
cdr3_aa: CASSSPGGRREKLFF
cdr3_nt: TGTGCCAGCAGCTCACCAGGGGGCCGCCGCGAAAAACTGTTTTTT

v_call: TRBV13
d_call: TRBD2
clone_size: few
j_call: TRBJ2-1
cdr3_aa: CASSPPSGGYNEQFF
cdr3_nt: TGTGCCAGCAGTCCACCTAGCGGAGGTTACAATGAGCAGTTCTTC

v_call: TRBV7-8
d_call: .
clone_size: .
j_call: TRBJ1-3
cdr3_aa: CASSLRSRTSGNTIYF
cdr3_nt: TGTGCCAGCAGCTTAAGGTCACGGACTAGTGGAAACACCATATATTTT

v_call: TRBV12-3/TRBV12-4
d_call: TRBD2
clone_size: .
j_call: TRBJ2-1
cdr3_aa: CASRGLAGGVEFF
cdr3_nt: TGTGCCAGCAGGGGACTAGCGGGAGGAGTGGAGTTCTTC